These 25 T cell receptor beta chains were all obtained from the same sample, sequenced in a study of blood T cells in healthy people across ages (dated by TCRdb to the mid-2010s). Libraries were built with 5' RACE. These reads were obtained on an Illumina HiSeq 2500. The second PCR ran for roughly 6 to 11 cycles and used a J-beta primer mix along with a sample-barcoded 5' primer. TCRdb trimmed public reads at Q25 via fastp, called clones via MiXCR and kept in-frame beta chains. For every CDR3 protein sequence, its rows merge into one entry that carries the most common genes and DNA. The sample has roughly 1,800,000 distinct CDR3 sequences on record, about 50% of them singletons. The top ten hold 2.1% of the sample. What was sequenced was blood. All receptors derive from a woman aged 35 to 49 in good health.

With regard to this clonotype: A read error may produce the germline difference seen at one junction end. The genes are TRBV15 and TRBJ2-3; unclear D gene. The germline CDR1 and CDR2 sequences are LNHNV and YYDKDF (reference sequence). This CDR3 contains 14 residues. CDR3 DNA: TGTGCCACCAGCGGAAGACTTCCCACAGATATGCAGTATTTT. The encoded protein is CATSGRLPTDMQYF.

This chain connects TRBV5-6 to TRBJ2-3, with 7 positions matching TRBD2. The CDR3 spans 14 residues. Per germline, CDR1 SGHDT and CDR2 YYEEEE. With 6 bases clipped from V and 3 bases from J, the junction kept 7 bases outside the gene matches. CDR3 residues: CASTKWGGTDTQYF. DNA for the CDR3: TGTGCCAGCACCAAATGGGGGGGTACAGATACGCAGTATTTT.

The chain links TRBV20-1 to TRBJ1-5, with D possibly matching TRBD1 (5 bases). The CDR3 has 14 amino acids. V lost 6 bases, J lost 6 bases, and 18 bases lay in between. Germline lookup yields CDR1 DFQATT and CDR2 SNEGSKA (reference sequence). CDR3 sequence: CSAPRRGTVQPQHF. The DNA of the CDR3 is TGCAGTGCCCCCAGGAGGGGTACTGTTCAGCCCCAGCATTTT.

Remarks on this clonotype: The CDR3 carries no conserved terminal phenylalanine or tryptophan, so it likely arises from a read error. The chain combines TRBV2 with TRBJ2-1; 8 bases fit TRBD2. J lost 4 bases, V lost 6 bases, and 5 bases had no gene match. Per germline, CDR1 SNHLY and CDR2 FYNNEI. This CDR3 region has 14 residues. The DNA of the CDR3 is TGTGCCAGCAGCCGGGGGGGCGGTTACAATGAGCAGTTCTTA. Amino acid sequence: CASSRGGGYNEQFL.

The V call is TRBV12-3 or TRBV12-4, the J call TRBJ2-3; 10 positions match TRBD2. CDR3 length: 18 amino acids. With V trimmed by 4 bases and J by 3 bases, 13 bases remained unmatched. The CDR3 DNA reads as TGTGCCAGCAGTTATCTCGCGGCTAGCGGGGGAGGAACAGATACGCAGTATTTT. Its translation is CASSYLAASGGGTDTQYF.

This clonotype was counted only a few times. The chain carries TRBV6-2 or TRBV6-3 and TRBJ2-1; TRBD1 aligns across 8 bases. J gave up 4 bases and V 2 bases, and 10 bases lay outside the gene matches. The CDR3 length is 17 residues. CDR1 and CDR2 (germline): MNHEY, SVGEGT. The CDR3 sequence: CASSYVETGAPYNEQFF. DNA of the CDR3: TGTGCCAGCAGTTACGTAGAGACAGGGGCGCCGTACAATGAGCAGTTCTTC.

The rearrangement links TRBV7-9 to TRBJ2-5; 7 bases are shared with TRBD1. Trimming at V came to 1 base and at J to 11 bases, leaving 16 bases not matched to a gene. Germline CDR1 SEHNR, CDR2 FQNEAQ (reference sequence). The CDR3 extends over 16 amino acids. The CDR3 DNA reads as TGTGCCAGCAGCTTAGTGGTTCCAGGGGGTTCCAATGAGCAGTACTTC. Amino acids: CASSLVVPGGSNEQYF.

The J gene is TRBJ2-5, the V gene TRBV5-1, with TRBD2 matching 13 bases. This CDR3 has 16 amino acids. CDR1 is SGHRS and CDR2 is YFSETQ in the germline V gene. Losses at the gene ends were 3 bases for V and 11 bases for J; bases not matched to a gene: 13. The chain's CDR3 is CASSSTSGGPYNEQYF. Here the CDR3 DNA reads TGCGCCAGCAGCTCGACTAGCGGGGGGCCGTACAATGAGCAGTACTTC. Drawing the rest from reference TRBV5-1 and TRBJ2-5, the complete variable domain is KAGVTQTPRYLIKTRGQQVTLSCSPISGHRSVSWYQQTPGQGLQFLFEYFSETQRNKGNFPGRFSGRQFSNSRSEMNVSTLELGDSALYLCASSSTSGGPYNEQYFGPGTRLLVL.

The chain employs TRBV4-1 and TRBJ2-5, with 12 bases matching TRBD2. The CDR3 length is 15 residues. Per the germline V gene, CDR1 is MGHRA and CDR2 is YSYEKL. V trimming: 0 bases; J trimming: 11 bases; junction bases outside the gene matches: 7. The CDR3 loop reads CASSQELAGGREQYF. CDR3 DNA: TGCGCCAGCAGCCAAGAGCTAGCGGGGGGGCGGGAGCAGTACTTC.

The chain links TRBV5-1 to TRBJ2-1, with 9 positions matching TRBD2. The CDR3 sequence is 16 residues long. V dropped 9 bases and J dropped 2; count of bases not matched to a gene: 12. Germline-derived CDR1 and CDR2 are SGHRS and YFSETQ. The CDR3 region is CATNFGAGGTYNEQFF. CDR3 bases: TGCGCCACCAACTTCGGGGCGGGGGGGACCTACAATGAGCAGTTCTTC.

This chain uses TRBV4-2 with TRBJ2-1, with D unresolved. V was pared by 0 bases and J by 8 bases, with 5 bases between. Per germline, CDR1 LGHNA and CDR2 YNFKEQ. The CDR3 length is 12 residues. In nucleotides, the CDR3 is TGTGCCAGCAGCCAAGAGGGCCATGAGCAGTTCTTC. Protein sequence: CASSQEGHEQFF.

The CDR3 DNA sequence: TGCGCCAGCACTAGGGGGGACAGAAACAATGAGCAGTTCTTC. It is translated as CASTRGDRNNEQFF. The chain links TRBV4-1 to TRBJ2-1, with TRBD1 as a possible D gene (7 bases). Trimming removed 7 bases at V and 5 bases at J, with 15 bases between. Germline V gene lookup returns CDR1 MGHRA and CDR2 YSYEKL. The CDR3 runs to 14 residues.

This sequence joins TRBV28 and TRBJ2-5, with 10 bases that match TRBD2. The CDR3 is 18 amino acids. The junction had 18 bases not matched to a gene; V was cut back by 6 bases and J by 5 bases. The germline gives CDR1 MDHEN, CDR2 SYDVKM. The DNA for the CDR3 is TGTGCCAGCAGCCACTCCCCTTGGCTAGCGGGGGCGGGGGAGACCCAGTACTTC. Its protein product is CASSHSPWLAGAGETQYF.

This chain uses TRBV27 with TRBJ1-1, with 10 bases that match TRBD1. V lost 7 bases to trimming and J lost 5 bases; unmatched junction nucleotides: 7. This CDR3 contains 14 residues. Germline CDR1 reads MNHEY; CDR2 reads SMNVEV (reference sequence). The DNA for the CDR3 is TGTGCCAGCACCCCGGACAGGGGGTTAACTGAAGCTTTCTTT. Its protein is CASTPDRGLTEAFF.

The sample holds a few counts of this clonotype. The CDR3 DNA reads TGTGCCAGCAGCCAAGATAGCGGGGGGGCCTCCTACAATGAGCAGTACTTC. It encodes CASSQDSGGASYNEQYF. This chain links TRBV3-1 with TRBJ2-1, with 11 bases lining up with TRBD2. The closer fit of TRBJ2-7 to the DNA end suggests the J call may be wrong. The CDR3 covers 17 residues. Germline loops: CDR1 LGHDT, CDR2 YNNKEL (reference sequence).

This clonotype has more than one count but fewer than ten. The chain joins TRBV25-1 to TRBJ1-2, with D unclear. V lost 3 bases and J lost 4, with 6 bases in between. The CDR3 consists of 12 residues. Germline values: CDR1 MGHDK, CDR2 SYGVNS. The CDR3 sequence: CASSDSSYGYTF. The CDR3 region has the DNA TGTGCCAGCAGTGATTCAAGCTATGGCTACACCTTC.

The rearrangement joins TRBV6-2 or TRBV6-3 to TRBJ2-3; D uncertain. Trimming removed 0 bases from V and 4 bases from J, with 8 bases in between. Germline CDR1 is MNHEY and CDR2 is SVGEGT. This CDR3 spans 14 amino acids. CDR3 DNA sequence: TGTGCCAGCAGTTACTCCTGGCTACCAGATACGCAGTATTTT. It is translated as CASSYSWLPDTQYF.

In this sample, this clonotype turned up a few times. J is TRBJ2-1 and V is TRBV7-2; 7 bases fit TRBD2. This CDR3 is 12 amino acids long. After removal of 3 bases from V and 9 bases from J, the junction contained 2 bases not matched to a gene. CDR1 is SGHTA and CDR2 is FQGNSA in the germline V gene. CDR3: CASSLREGEQFF. The CDR3 nucleotides read TGTGCCAGCAGCTTGAGGGAGGGTGAGCAGTTCTTC.

The chain recombines TRBV12-3 or TRBV12-4 with TRBJ2-1; D is uncertain. The CDR3 is 13 amino acids. Between the trimmed V and J ends, which lost 7 bases and 9 bases, there was a span of 16 bases. The CDR3 spells CASTPRDESEQFF. The CDR3 region has the DNA TGTGCCAGCACCCCCCGTGATGAGAGTGAGCAGTTCTTC.

This clonotype was observed a few times. The chain uses TRBV13 and TRBJ2-3; the D is unclear. Germline CDR1 is PRHDT and CDR2 is FYEKMQ (reference sequence). V was trimmed by 7 bases and J by 8 bases, leaving 13 bases between them. CDR3 length: 12 residues. The DNA for the CDR3 is TGTGCCAGCACGGTCGGCCCCGGTACGCAGTATTTT. Translation gives CASTVGPGTQYF.

The CDR3, as DNA: TGCGCCAGCAGCCCCCGGGTTGTTGGGGGGGCACACAATGAGCAGTTCTTC. Its translation is CASSPRVVGGAHNEQFF. The V call is TRBV5-1, the J call TRBJ2-1; D might be TRBD2 (7 bases). Germline loops: CDR1 SGHRS, CDR2 YFSETQ. V lost 4 bases and J 5 bases, leaving 22 bases between the germline ends. The CDR3 runs to 17 residues.

The table lists this clonotype with a few counts. The chain employs TRBV9 and TRBJ2-3, with 9 bases aligning to TRBD2. V was clipped by 3 bases and J by 0 bases; unmatched bases: 11. Per germline, CDR1 SGDLS and CDR2 YYNGEE. The CDR3 is 18 residues long. The CDR3 here is CASSGPNRLADSTDTQYF. The CDR3 DNA reads TGTGCCAGCAGCGGACCCAATAGACTAGCGGATAGCACAGATACGCAGTATTTT.

The chain couples TRBV11-2 to TRBJ2-1, with D tentatively TRBD2 (6 bases). The V end was cut by 5 bases, the J end by 10 bases, with 12 bases between. CDR1 is SGHAT and CDR2 is FQNNGV in the germline V gene. This CDR3 spans 12 amino acids. This CDR3 reads CASSITGVEQFF. The CDR3 bases are TGTGCCAGCAGCATCACGGGGGTCGAGCAGTTCTTC.

The chain combines TRBV7-9 with TRBJ1-5; D uncertain. Germline V gene data show CDR1 as SEHNR and CDR2 as FQNEAQ (reference sequence). V dropped 3 bases and J dropped 1 base, with 7 bases sitting between them. This CDR3 spans 14 amino acids. CDR3 amino acids: CASSFEQSNQPQHF. Written as DNA, the CDR3 is TGTGCCAGCAGCTTTGAACAGAGCAATCAGCCCCAGCATTTT. Looking up the rest from reference TRBV7-9 and TRBJ1-5 gives the full variable domain: DTGVSQNPRHKITKRGQNVTFRCDPISEHNRLYWYRQTLGQGPEFLTYFQNEAQLEKSRLLSDRFSAERPKGSFSTLEIQRTEQGDSAMYLCASSFEQSNQPQHFGDGTRLSIL.

The chain couples TRBV7-9 to TRBJ1-2; no firm D call. The CDR3 has 13 amino acids. The germline V gene encodes CDR1 SEHNR and CDR2 FQNEAQ (reference sequence). V dropped 8 bases and J dropped 8 bases, with 18 bases sitting between them. CDR3 protein: CASPSQVNDGYTF. The CDR3 DNA reads TGTGCCAGCCCCTCCCAGGTTAATGACGGCTACACCTTC. The full variable domain, in which reference TRBV7-9 and TRBJ1-2 provide the parts outside the CDR3, is DTGVSQNPRHKITKRGQNVTFRCDPISEHNRLYWYRQTLGQGPEFLTYFQNEAQLEKSRLLSDRFSAERPKGSFSTLEIQRTEQGDSAMYLCASPSQVNDGYTFGSGTRLTVV.